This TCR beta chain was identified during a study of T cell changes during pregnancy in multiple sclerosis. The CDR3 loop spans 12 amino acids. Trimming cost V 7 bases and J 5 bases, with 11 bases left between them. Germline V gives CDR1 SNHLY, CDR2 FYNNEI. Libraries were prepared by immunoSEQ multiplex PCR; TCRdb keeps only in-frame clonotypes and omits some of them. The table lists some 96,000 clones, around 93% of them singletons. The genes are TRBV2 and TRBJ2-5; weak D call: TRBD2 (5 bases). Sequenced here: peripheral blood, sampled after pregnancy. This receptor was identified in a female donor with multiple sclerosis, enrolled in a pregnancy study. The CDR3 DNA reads TGTGCCAGCAATTCAGGCGGGGAGACCCAGTACTTC. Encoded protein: CASNSGGETQYF.